This entry features one TCR beta chain sequence. The authors ran a second PCR of 7 to 11 cycles using a sample-barcoded 5' primer and a J-beta primer mix. A template-switch adaptor with 12 random nucleotides tagged each cDNA molecule. TCRdb reprocessed the 5' RACE reads with MiXCR, giving one entry per CDR3 protein. This sample has about 800,000 distinct CDR3 sequences; approximately 25% occur once, and the top ten carry under 4.5%. The sample originates from a study of blood T cells in healthy people across ages. Per the germline V gene, CDR1 is LGHNA and CDR2 is YSLEER. This CDR3 has 15 amino acids. V lost 0 bases and J lost 11, with 19 bases in between. This sample also belongs to another study, concerning T cells of mothers and their children.

The receptor's source is a boy younger than 18 in good health. Sequences were obtained from blood. The rearrangement uses TRBV4-3 and TRBJ2-5, with D possibly being TRBD1 or TRBD2 (5 bases each). The CDR3 sequence is CASSQEHTGVGEQYF. DNA of the CDR3: TGCGCCAGCAGCCAAGAACACACCGGGGTGGGGGAGCAGTACTTC.